Below, 18 T cell receptor beta chains from the same sample are listed, as sequenced in a study of T cells in women clearing cervical HPV infection. The protocol was immunoSEQ multiplex PCR, while the TCRdb copy is restricted to in-frame clones and leaves out a portion. The repertoire table contains some 23,000 clones. Input material: blood buffy coat. Receptors originate from a woman aged 18-70 years with a cervical HPV16 infection that either progressed to CIN3+ or cleared (not recorded which).

Worth noting for this clone: The read terminates 3 residues before the CDR3 end, so the remaining end is supplied by the germline J gene. This chain uses TRBV20-1 with TRBJ2-7; 7 bases are a match to TRBD1. V trimming: 0 bases; J trimming: 2 bases; junction bases outside the gene matches: 7. Germline V gives CDR1 DFQATT, CDR2 SNEGSKA (reference sequence). CDR3 length equals 15 residues. This chain's CDR3 is CSARDQVGQTYEQYF. CDR3 bases read: TGCAGTGCTAGAGATCAAGTGGGACAGACCTACGAG.

The DNA read from the CDR3 is TGCGCCACTCGCGGGGGAGAGACC. Amino acids: CATRGGET. The whole CDR3 reads CATRGGETQYF. The rearrangement uses TRBV5-1 and TRBJ2-5; 7 positions match TRBD2. The CDR3 is cut off 3 residues early in the read; its end comes from the germline J gene. This CDR3 has 11 residues. The ends lost 9 bases at V and 4 bases at J; junction bases unmatched: 3. CDR1 SGHRS and CDR2 YFSETQ come from the germline V gene.

The chain's CDR3 is CASSLTSSYNEQFF. CDR3 DNA, as far as it was read: TGCGCCAGCAGCTTGACCAGCTCCTACAATGAG. The V gene is TRBV5-1, the J gene TRBJ2-1, with unresolved D. Read coverage stops 3 residues before the CDR3 terminus; the germline J gene supplies the remainder. Trimming removed 1 base from V and 0 bases from J, with 5 bases in between. Germline-derived CDR1 and CDR2 are SGHRS and YFSETQ. CDR3 length: 14 residues.

In regard to this clone: Read sequence stops 3 residues before the CDR3 end, and the germline J gene provides the missing end. The chain uses TRBV20-1 and TRBJ2-5, with D possibly TRBD2 on 6 matching bases. The CDR3 covers 14 residues. Germline CDR1 and CDR2: DFQATT and SNEGSKA (reference sequence). Trimming stripped 8 bases from V and 7 bases from J, with 23 bases between. CDR3 in amino acids: CSLQSGVGWATQYF. The DNA read from the CDR3 is TGCAGTCTACAATCGGGGGTTGGGTGGGCGACC.

A remark on this clone: The read is 3 residues too short to cover the CDR3 end, so that end is filled in from the germline J gene. This chain links TRBV18 with TRBJ2-3, with 7 positions matching TRBD2. In germline, CDR1 is KGHSH, CDR2 LQKENI. Trimming cost V 3 bases and J 0 bases; bases outside gene matches: 6. This CDR3 has 16 amino acids. CDR3 in amino acids: CASSPFRGVSTDTQYF. The sequenced CDR3 bases are TGTGCCAGCTCACCCTTTCGGGGGGTAAGCACAGATACG.

A remark on this clone: Read sequence stops 3 residues before the CDR3 end, and the germline J gene provides the missing end. J is TRBJ2-7 and V is TRBV20-1; D gene uncertain. Deletions cut 0 bases from V and 1 base from J, with 10 bases between. Germline CDR1 DFQATT, CDR2 SNEGSKA (reference sequence). The CDR3 sequence is 14 residues long. The covered CDR3 bases are TGCAGTGCTAGAGATTCCGGCGGTTCCTACGAG. It is translated as CSARDSGGSYE. The full CDR3 sequence reads CSARDSGGSYEQYF.

With regard to this clone: One junction end disagrees with the germline gene, perhaps due to a read error. The sequence runs out 3 residues before the end of the CDR3; the remainder is reconstructed from the germline J gene. The chain recombines TRBV4-2 with TRBJ1-4; 7 nucleotides match TRBD1. Germline-derived CDR1 and CDR2 are LGHNA and YNFKEQ. The CDR3 spans 14 residues. The CDR3 DNA, read in part, is TGCGCCAGCAGCCCCGGGACAGCTAATGAAAAA. As protein: CASSPGTANEK. The full CDR3 is CASSPGTANEKLFF.

Points on this clone: The read gets to within 3 residues of the CDR3 end, and the germline J gene fills in the rest. The genes are TRBV2 and TRBJ1-6, with D possibly TRBD1 on 5 matching bases. CDR1 and CDR2 from the germline V gene are SNHLY and FYNNEI. CDR3 length: 17 residues. V lost 2 bases, J lost 3 bases, and 14 bases lay in between. The CDR3 is CASSEKSRGYYNSPLHF. Partial CDR3 DNA: TGTGCCAGCAGTGAAAAATCTAGGGGCTACTATAATTCACCC.

On this clone itself: Coverage ceases 3 residues before the CDR3 finishes, and the germline J gene fills in the end. The gene calls are TRBV7-2 and TRBJ2-6, with 8 bases matching TRBD1. Per the germline V gene, CDR1 is SGHTA and CDR2 is FQGNSA. CDR3 length: 13 amino acids. CDR3 sequence: CASSPQGQAILTF. The DNA read from the CDR3 is TGTGCCAGCAGCCCCCAGGGACAGGCGATC.

To note about this clone: The CDR3 end falls 3 residues outside the read, so it is completed with the germline J gene. The genes are TRBV12-3 or TRBV12-4 and TRBJ2-2, with TRBD2 as a possible D gene (7 bases). The length of the CDR3 is 17 residues. Trimming removed 4 bases at V and 5 bases at J, with 20 bases between. The chain's CDR3 is CASSSLGEGVGTGELFF. The DNA read from the CDR3 is TGTGCCAGCAGTTCCCTCGGGGAGGGGGTGGGTACCGGGGAG.

Regarding this clone: Coverage ceases 3 residues before the CDR3 finishes, and the germline J gene fills in the end. The V and J genes are TRBV19 and TRBJ1-2; 7 bases agree with TRBD1. Germline V lookup: CDR1 LNHDA, CDR2 SQIVND (reference sequence). The CDR3 length is 16 residues. The CDR3 bases that were read are TGTGCCAGTAGCCGAAACCGACAGGGTAGCACAGATACC. Its translation: CASSRNRQGSTDT. The complete CDR3 protein is CASSRNRQGSTDTYTF.

A remark on this clone: The DNA ends 3 residues before the CDR3 does, and the rest of the CDR3 is filled in from the germline J gene. The V and J genes are TRBV10-1 and TRBJ2-5; 11 positions match TRBD2. Germline V lookup: CDR1 WNHNN, CDR2 SYGVQD (reference sequence). CDR3 size: 19 residues. CDR3: CASRVRGRLAGLSTDTQYF. The covered CDR3 bases are TGCGCCAGCAGAGTCAGGGGGCGACTAGCGGGACTTAGCACAGATACC.

A word on this clone: The read terminates 3 residues before the CDR3 end, so the remaining end is supplied by the germline J gene. The J gene is TRBJ1-2, the V gene TRBV19; 7 bases map to TRBD1. The germline CDR1 and CDR2 sequences are LNHDA and SQIVND (reference sequence). This CDR3 comprises 14 residues. The CDR3 loop reads CASSSGTDYYDYTF. CDR3 DNA (partial): TGTGCCAGTAGTTCCGGGACAGATTATTACGAC.

With respect to this clone: The read halts 3 residues ahead of the CDR3 end, with the missing end drawn from the germline J gene. The chain combines TRBV29-1 with TRBJ2-2; a possible D gene is TRBD1 (7 bases). CDR3 length: 13 residues. Germline-derived CDR1 and CDR2 are SQVTM and ANQGSEA. The CDR3 is CSVRQGGNEKLFF. The part of the CDR3 DNA that was read is TGCAGCGTTCGGCAGGGGGGAAATGAAAAG.

About this clone: The read falls 3 residues short of the CDR3 end, and the missing part is taken from the germline J gene. The rearrangement joins TRBV7-8 to TRBJ2-2; D is perhaps TRBD2 (5 bases). The CDR3 totals 14 residues. From germline, CDR1 is SGHVS and CDR2 FQNEAQ. Here the CDR3 reads CASSRAGGNEKLFF. CDR3 DNA, as far as it was read: TGTGCCAGCAGTAGGGCGGGCGGTAATGAAAAG.

In the case of this clone: The observed sequence ends 3 residues before the CDR3 terminus, with the missing tail filled in from the germline J gene. The V gene is TRBV9, the J gene TRBJ2-5, with a tentative D call TRBD2 (6 bases). Trimming stripped 4 bases from V and 4 bases from J, with 11 bases between. CDR1 SGDLS and CDR2 YYNGEE come from the germline V gene. This CDR3 contains 13 residues. The DNA read from the CDR3 is TGTGCCAGCAGCCCCGGGGGAGCAGAGACC. This translates into CASSPGGAET. The whole CDR3 region reads CASSPGGAETQYF.

Comments on this clone: The CDR3 end is not reached by the read, which stops 3 residues before it; the germline J gene fills it in. The chain is built from TRBV7-9 and TRBJ1-2; no firm D call. This CDR3 has 15 amino acids. Germline assignment: CDR1 SEHNR and CDR2 FQNEAQ (reference sequence). V was pared by 1 base and J by 0 bases, with 9 bases between. CDR3 residues: CASSLGADPNYGYTF. The covered CDR3 bases are TGTGCCAGCAGCTTAGGGGCCGACCCTAACTATGGC.

On this clone itself: The sequence runs out 3 residues before the end of the CDR3; the remainder is reconstructed from the germline J gene. The rearrangement joins TRBV30 to TRBJ2-7, with TRBD2 matching 8 bases. Germline loops: CDR1 GTSNPN, CDR2 SVGIG (reference sequence). The J segment lost 2 bases and the V segment lost 3 bases, leaving 6 bases of the junction unmatched. This CDR3 has 14 residues. CDR3 DNA (partial): TGTGCCTGGAGAACTAGCGGACCGCCCTACGAG. Protein product: CAWRTSGPPYE. The full CDR3 sequence reads CAWRTSGPPYEQYF.